The following is a TCR beta chain sequence with its context. From blood CD8+ and CD4+ T cells, TCR beta sequences were generated. The data are from a study of CD8 T cells in Susac syndrome. RNA in amounts of about 0.45 to 1 ug was reverse transcribed with random hexamers. TCRdb fed the immunoSEQ multiplex PCR reads into MiXCR, producing one record per CDR3 protein. Of some 26,000 distinct CDR3 sequences listed, roughly 93% were seen once; the top ten hold 0.55% to 0.8%. CDR3 length: 15 residues. Germline CDR1 is LNHDA and CDR2 is SQIVND (reference sequence). Trimming cost V 3 bases and J 4 bases, with 16 bases left between them.

The TCR comes from a human donor with Susac syndrome. The specimen was CD8+ T cells from PBMCs. The rearrangement links TRBV19 to TRBJ2-7; D perhaps matches TRBD2 (5 bases). CDR3 amino acids: CASSMSGGNLYEQYF. DNA for the CDR3: TGTGCCAGTAGTATGTCTGGAGGAAACTTATACGAGCAGTACTTC.